This T cell receptor (beta chain) was obtained from a study of blood T cells in healthy people across ages. Regarding the study as a whole: Possibly, changes in expanded clonotypes were confounded because donor CMV status was unknown. Significant beta diversity loss was already apparent by age roughly 44, declining roughly linearly. Relative to aged donors, long-lived donors carried more naive CD4+ cells and displayed higher diversity.

A word on this clonotype: Its target is not known.

Next came a second PCR, run for about 7 to 12 cycles, which used a sample-barcoded 5' primer along with a J-beta primer mix. TCRdb independently ran MiXCR on the 5' RACE reads; one entry per CDR3 protein. The table shows roughly 680,000 distinct CDR3 sequences, with about 51% occurring only once. Germline V CDR1 and CDR2: MRHNA, SNTAGT. The CDR3 covers 16 residues. Peripheral blood from each donor was collected in a volume of about 9.9 milliliters. The source material was blood. The sequence was collected from a woman older than 75 in good health. The chain recombines TRBV6-4 with TRBJ2-4; possibly TRBD2 for D (6 bases). The tail of the sequence fits TRBJ2-5 better, so the J call may be wrong. DNA of the CDR3: TGTGCCAGCAGCCTTAACGGAGGTGCGGGGCAAGAGACCCAGTACTTC. Protein: CASSLNGGAGQETQYF.